This T cell receptor beta chain was recorded in a study of blood T cell repertoires in COVID-19. The authors' processing: The assay estimated nucleated cells by amplifying reference gene primers. Assay used: immunoSEQ multiplex PCR; TCRdb lists only in-frame clones, some missing. Clonal size and the V and J genes are those of that table, whereas D and trimming came from the DNA. The sample contains roughly 280,000 clones, around 93% of which appear only once. V gave up 0 bases and J gave up 3 bases; unmatched junction bases: 4. In germline, CDR1 is SGHDN, CDR2 FVKESK. This CDR3 region has 15 residues.

The genes are TRBV14 and TRBJ2-7; 8 bases are a match to TRBD2. The sample comprised PBMCs or T cells enriched from blood (not recorded which). This receptor was taken from a man between 35 and 55 years old who had been exposed to COVID-19. DNA of the CDR3: TGTGCCAGCAGCCAAGATTTAGCGGGATACTACGAGCAGTACTTC. Its protein is CASSQDLAGYYEQYF.